This T cell receptor beta chain was retrieved from a study of T cells after yellow fever vaccination. TCRdb reprocessed the 5' RACE reads with MiXCR, giving one entry per CDR3 protein. The sample includes about 85,000 distinct CDR3 sequences, about an eighth of them seen just once. The material sequenced was CD8+ T cells not binding an NS4B(214-222) dextramer, sorted from PBMCs, taken approximately 22 days after the first yellow fever vaccination. The receptor comes from a man younger than 35 who received the YFV17D yellow fever vaccine.

The CDR3 loop is CASSPWTAEQETQYF. CDR3 DNA: TGTGCCAGCAGTCCCTGGACAGCGGAACAAGAGACCCAGTACTTC. This chain links TRBV6-1 with TRBJ2-5; D may be TRBD1 (6 bases). V was trimmed by 5 bases and J by 2 bases, leaving 15 bases between them. Germline CDR1 is MNHNS and CDR2 is SASEGT. The CDR3 runs to 15 residues.